The 22 T cell receptor beta chains reported below all come from one sample, sequenced in a study of regulatory T cells in long-lasting Graves disease. Both iRepertoire HTBI primers and Arm-PCR of CDR3 regions were used to build the TCR beta libraries. TCRdb passed the multiplex PCR reads through MiXCR, listing each CDR3 protein once. The table shows about 360,000 distinct CDR3 sequences, with roughly 17% occurring only once. As for time point: newly diagnosed GD, antithyroid drugs for less than 3 months. RNA extracted from PBMCs served as the sequencing template. The same data also contributed to another study, on T cells in Graves' hyperthyroidism and ophthalmopathy.

The sample in question was peripheral blood mononuclear cells (PBMCs), obtained at new diagnosis, from a patient treated with antithyroid drugs. Source of these receptors: a woman younger than 30 with Graves disease.

CDR3 in DNA: TGTGCCAGCAGCCAAGATTATAAGCGGGGGGGCCTCCTCCCAGATACGCAGTATTTT. Translating it yields CASSQDYKRGGLLPDTQYF. V gene TRBV4-2 combines with J gene TRBJ2-3, with TRBD2 matching 10 bases. Per germline, CDR1 LGHNA and CDR2 YNFKEQ. V gave up 0 bases and J gave up 4 bases; unmatched junction bases: 13. The CDR3 totals 19 residues.

This clonotype has a handful of counts. This chain links TRBV28 with TRBJ1-5; D gene unclear. V lost 7 bases, J lost 9 bases, and 13 bases lay in between. The CDR3 is 12 residues long. The germline V gene encodes CDR1 MDHEN and CDR2 SYDVKM. The chain's CDR3 is CASTTPERPQHF. The CDR3 DNA reads as TGTGCCAGCACGACCCCGGAAAGGCCCCAGCATTTT.

The CDR3 sequence is CASSLKGHNSPLHF. Here the CDR3 DNA reads TGTGCCAGCAGTTTAAAGGGTCATAATTCACCCCTCCACTTT. The chain recombines TRBV12-3 or TRBV12-4 with TRBJ1-6; D uncertain. This CDR3 has 14 residues. The V and J ends lost 2 bases and 5 bases respectively, with 7 bases between them.

This clonotype was picked up a small number of times. The J gene is TRBJ2-6, the V gene TRBV3-1; D not certain. Germline CDR1 LGHDT, CDR2 YNNKEL (reference sequence). The V and J ends lost 3 bases and 1 base respectively, with 7 bases between them. This CDR3 comprises 15 residues. For the CDR3, the DNA is TGTGCCAGCAGCCACTCGCTTTCTGGGGCCAACGTCCTGACTTTC. Encoded protein: CASSHSLSGANVLTF.

In this sample, this clonotype turned up many times. The V call is TRBV15, the J call TRBJ1-2; D gene uncertain. From germline, CDR1 is LNHNV and CDR2 YYDKDF (reference sequence). V lost 0 bases, J lost 2 bases, and 7 bases lay in between. CDR3 length equals 14 residues. The CDR3 bases are TGTGCCACCAGCAGAGATCGGAGAAACTATGGCTACACCTTC. As protein: CATSRDRRNYGYTF.

In this sample, this clonotype turned up once. The CDR3 does not end in the conserved phenylalanine or tryptophan, so this is likely a read error. CDR3 loop: CASSLPGTYEQYL. As DNA, the CDR3 is TGTGCCAGCAGCTTACCAGGGACCTACGAGCAGTACCTC. The chain is built from TRBV7-9 and TRBJ2-4; tentatively, D is TRBD1 (5 bases). The J call may be wrong; the DNA end is better matched by TRBJ2-7. Germline V CDR1 and CDR2: SEHNR, FQNEAQ (reference sequence). The length of the CDR3 is 13 residues.

This clonotype was seen many times. The rearrangement links TRBV10-3 to TRBJ2-7; 10 bases align to TRBD2. V shed 0 bases and J 5 bases; nucleotides not matched to a gene: 10. CDR1 and CDR2 (germline): ENHRY, SYGVKD. This CDR3 is 17 amino acids long. The CDR3 DNA reads as TGTGCCATCAGTGAGTCGAGAGGGCTAGCGGGGGTCAACGAGCAGTACTTC. It specifies CAISESRGLAGVNEQYF.

The CDR3 protein is CAWREQGSAGANVLTF. The DNA of the CDR3 is TGTGCCTGGAGAGAACAGGGCAGCGCTGGGGCCAACGTCCTGACTTTC. The chain joins TRBV30 to TRBJ2-6; TRBD1 might be the D (6 bases). Germline V lookup: CDR1 GTSNPN, CDR2 SVGIG (reference sequence). The CDR3 runs 16 residues. V dropped 3 bases and J dropped 2 bases, with 14 bases sitting between them.

As DNA, the CDR3 is TGTGCCAGCAGCCAAGGTATGCCCTCGGTCGAGCAGTACTTC. It codes for CASSQGMPSVEQYF. The rearrangement uses TRBV3-1 and TRBJ2-7; D call uncertain. Trimming pared 1 base from V and 6 bases from J, leaving 13 bases between. The CDR3 is 14 amino acids. Germline assignment: CDR1 LGHDT and CDR2 YNNKEL (reference sequence).

The V gene is TRBV29-1, the J gene TRBJ2-5; 11 bases fit TRBD2. Trimming cost V 7 bases and J 0 bases; bases outside gene matches: 7. Looked up from germline, CDR1 is SQVTM and CDR2 is ANQGSEA. The CDR3 runs to 15 residues. The CDR3 region is CSAETSGEYQETQYF. CDR3 nucleotides: TGCAGCGCTGAGACTAGCGGGGAGTACCAAGAGACCCAGTACTTC. The full variable domain, completed using reference TRBV29-1 and TRBJ2-5, is SAVISQKPSRDICQRGTSLTIQCQVDSQVTMMFWYRQQPGQSLTLIATANQGSEATYESGFVIDKFPISRPNLTFSTLTVSNMSPEDSSIYLCSAETSGEYQETQYFGPGTRLLVL.

This clonotype has only a few counts. The V and J genes are TRBV20-1 and TRBJ2-2, with 9 positions matching TRBD2. The CDR3 is 14 residues long. Trimming removed 2 bases from V and 6 bases from J; junction bases left unmatched: 4. Germline V CDR1 and CDR2: DFQATT, SNEGSKA (reference sequence). As DNA, the CDR3 is TGCAGTGCTAGACCGGGACTAGCTTCCGGGGAGCTGTTTTTT. Translated: CSARPGLASGELFF.

This clonotype has a single count. This sequence joins TRBV6-9 and TRBJ2-2; the D gene could be TRBD1 or TRBD2 (6 bases each). CDR1 and CDR2 from the germline V gene are MNHGY and SVAAGI. This CDR3 contains 15 residues. V lost 3 bases, J lost 5 bases, and 13 bases lay in between. In DNA, the CDR3 is TGTGCCAGCAGTTACCGGGGGCAGATTACCGGGGAGCTGTTTTTT. Translation gives CASSYRGQITGELFF.

This chain's CDR3 is CASTPRAPYGYTF. For the CDR3, the DNA is TGTGCCAGCACCCCCCGGGCCCCCTATGGCTACACCTTC. The V gene is TRBV7-2, the J gene TRBJ1-2; D unresolved. This CDR3 comprises 13 residues. Germline V gene sequence: CDR1 SGHTA, CDR2 FQGNSA. Trimming took 7 bases from V and 4 from J, leaving 13 bases between them.

In its sample, this clonotype was seen many times. The gene calls are TRBV20-1 and TRBJ1-1; possibly TRBD1 for D (5 bases). Per the germline V gene, CDR1 is DFQATT and CDR2 is SNEGSKA (reference sequence). V dropped 4 bases and J dropped 3 bases, with 12 bases sitting between them. The CDR3 contains 13 residues. CDR3 in amino acids: CSAKSRVDTEAFF. The CDR3 coding sequence is TGCAGTGCTAAGTCCAGGGTGGACACTGAAGCTTTCTTT.

This clonotype was counted ten times or more. V usage is TRBV30 and J usage is TRBJ1-6; TRBD1 agrees at 8 bases. Trimming at V came to 4 bases and at J to 7 bases, leaving 3 bases not matched to a gene. The CDR3 length is 13 residues. Germline values: CDR1 GTSNPN, CDR2 SVGIG (reference sequence). CDR3 in amino acids: CAWTGQVNSPLHF. For the CDR3, the DNA is TGTGCCTGGACGGGACAGGTGAATTCACCCCTCCACTTT.

The chain employs TRBV19 and TRBJ2-3; the D call may be TRBD1 or TRBD2 (7 bases each). Trimming cost V 6 bases and J 10 bases, with 17 bases left between them. The CDR3 is 13 amino acids. Germline CDR1 is LNHDA and CDR2 is SQIVND (reference sequence). The CDR3 loop is CASRPGGGGPQYF. CDR3 sequence (DNA): TGTGCCAGTAGACCAGGGGGGGGCGGTCCGCAGTATTTT.

CDR3 in amino acids: CASSVVGGDYNEQFF. The CDR3 DNA follows: TGTGCCAGCAGCGTAGTCGGGGGGGATTACAATGAGCAGTTCTTC. V and J are TRBV9 and TRBJ2-1; 8 bases are a match to TRBD2. V gave up 0 bases and J gave up 4 bases; unmatched junction bases: 3. This CDR3 has 15 residues. The germline V gene has CDR1 SGDLS and CDR2 YYNGEE. The variable domain in full, completed from reference TRBV9 and TRBJ2-1, reads DSGVTQTPKHLITATGQRVTLRCSPRSGDLSVYWYQQSLDQGLQFLIQYYNGEERAKGNILERFSAQQFPDLHSELNLSSLELGDSALYFCASSVVGGDYNEQFFGPGTRLTVL.

V gene TRBV12-5 combines with J gene TRBJ2-1, with D possibly being TRBD1 (6 bases). CDR3 length: 16 residues. The V end was cut by 7 bases, the J end by 0 bases, with 16 bases between. Looked up from germline, CDR1 is LGHNT and CDR2 is FRNRAP. CDR3 amino acids: CASDRVADYSYNEQFF. The CDR3 nucleotides are TGTGCTAGTGACAGGGTGGCTGACTACTCCTACAATGAGCAGTTCTTC.

This clonotype was counted between two and nine times. The chain uses TRBV4-1 and TRBJ2-3, with 8 bases lining up with TRBD2. The ends lost 1 base at V and 3 bases at J; junction bases unmatched: 6. This CDR3 has 16 amino acids. The germline gives CDR1 MGHRA, CDR2 YSYEKL. The CDR3 nucleotides read TGCGCCAGCAGCCAAGCCAGCGGGAGAGGAACAGATACGCAGTATTTT. Translated: CASSQASGRGTDTQYF.

This clonotype came up many times. The V gene is TRBV12-3 or TRBV12-4, the J gene TRBJ2-1; TRBD2 matches 8 bases. CDR3 length: 16 amino acids. V lost 6 bases and J lost 10; bases outside the gene matches: 17. The CDR3 DNA reads as TGTGCCAGCAGCCCCCCGGGACTAGTCCTATCACGCGAGCAGTTCTTC. It is translated as CASSPPGLVLSREQFF.

This clonotype was seen repeatedly, ten times or more. The V and J genes are TRBV3-1 and TRBJ2-1; 8 nucleotides agree with TRBD2. With 0 bases clipped from V and 8 bases from J, the junction kept 3 bases outside the gene matches. The CDR3 covers 14 residues. Germline V gene lookup returns CDR1 LGHDT and CDR2 YNNKEL (reference sequence). CDR3 amino acids: CASSQDWRGDEQFF. As DNA, the CDR3 is TGTGCCAGCAGCCAAGATTGGCGGGGGGATGAGCAGTTCTTC.

In this sample, this clonotype turned up a few times. V gene TRBV5-5 combines with J gene TRBJ1-1; D unclear. This CDR3 comprises 17 residues. Germline CDR1 is SGHKS and CDR2 is YYEKEE (reference sequence). Trimming took 4 bases from V and 0 from J, leaving 19 bases between them. The CDR3 coding sequence is TGTGCCAGCAGCCCCTCGCCTAGCGACAACTTGAACACTGAAGCTTTCTTT. Translated, it gives CASSPSPSDNLNTEAFF.